This is a list of T cell receptor beta chains from one sample in a study of OX40 agonist ivuxolimab in advanced cancers. Profiled with immunoSEQ multiplex PCR; TCRdb holds only in-frame clones, not every one. The table includes approximately 18,000 clones, roughly 80% detected once. This material consisted of CD4+ or CD8+ T cells sorted from blood, taken in a trial of the OX40 agonist ivuxolimab. The receptors were sampled from an adult with an advanced solid tumor such as melanoma, head and neck, liver or kidney cancer. Each CDR3 is given with its conserved first and last residue. Each record gives: CDR3 DNA, CDR3 protein, clone size, D gene, V gene, J gene, CDR3 length. D genes are given only for firm matches. A row's size may be missing; if present it is once, few, many or a size class.

cdr3_nt: TGTGCCAGCCAGCAGTCCCACTCCCAAGAGACCCAGTACTTC
cdr3_aa: CASQQSHSQETQYF
clone_size: NA
d_call: NA
v_call: TRBV27
j_call: TRBJ2-5
cdr3_length: 14

cdr3_nt: TGTGCCAGCAGTTCTCTGATGACAGGGGAGAATGAAAAACTGTTTTTT
cdr3_aa: CASSSLMTGENEKLFF
clone_size: few
d_call: TRBD1
v_call: TRBV28
j_call: TRBJ1-4
cdr3_length: 16

cdr3_nt: TGTGCCAGCAGCCGCGGGACAGCGAGCACAGATACGCAGTATTTT
cdr3_aa: CASSRGTASTDTQYF
clone_size: NA
d_call: NA
v_call: TRBV6-4
j_call: TRBJ2-3
cdr3_length: 15

cdr3_nt: TGTGCCAGCAGTGACTCCGGGGCTGGCGAGCAGTACTTC
cdr3_aa: CASSDSGAGEQYF
clone_size: once
d_call: NA
v_call: TRBV6-1
j_call: TRBJ2-7
cdr3_length: 13

cdr3_nt: TGTGCCAGCAGCTCGGGACTTGGCACAGATACGCAGTATTTT
cdr3_aa: CASSSGLGTDTQYF
clone_size: NA
d_call: NA
v_call: TRBV7-3
j_call: TRBJ2-3
cdr3_length: 14

cdr3_nt: TGTGCCAGCAGCTCTAACGAGTGGTGGACCGGGGAGCTGTTTTTT
cdr3_aa: CASSSNEWWTGELFF
clone_size: NA
d_call: NA
v_call: TRBV7-9
j_call: TRBJ2-2
cdr3_length: 15

cdr3_nt: TGTGCCAGTAGTAGCCCTAGCGGCCGGTTCCAAGAGACCCAGTACTTC
cdr3_aa: CASSSPSGRFQETQYF
clone_size: NA
d_call: TRBD2
v_call: TRBV19
j_call: TRBJ2-5
cdr3_length: 16

cdr3_nt: TGTGCCAGCCTCGGGGGGTCGGACGAGCAGTACTTC
cdr3_aa: CASLGGSDEQYF
clone_size: NA
d_call: TRBD2
v_call: TRBV2
j_call: TRBJ2-7
cdr3_length: 12

cdr3_nt: TGTGCCAGCAGCTCACAGGCCAGGGTTAACACCGGGGAGCTGTTTTTT
cdr3_aa: CASSSQARVNTGELFF
clone_size: NA
d_call: NA
v_call: TRBV7-3
j_call: TRBJ2-2
cdr3_length: 16

cdr3_nt: TGCAGCGTTGCAAGGGGCAGGGTGACCTACGAGCAGTACTTC
cdr3_aa: CSVARGRVTYEQYF
clone_size: few
d_call: NA
v_call: TRBV29-1
j_call: TRBJ2-7
cdr3_length: 14